This is a list of T cell receptor beta chains from one sample in a study of long-term antiretroviral therapy in people with HIV. Some clones are missing from TCRdb's copy, which holds only in-frame ones; the method was immunoSEQ multiplex PCR. The sample has some 18,000 clones, about 82% seen once. The sequences come from unsorted PBMCs, collected 0.6 years after starting antiretroviral therapy. All receptors come from a woman younger than 35 with HIV. Each CDR3 is given with its conserved first and last residue. D genes are given only for firm matches. Clone sizes are given selectively: once, few, many, or a class where the clone is expanded.

d_gene,j_gene,v_gene,abundance,CDR3aa,CDR3nt
-,TRBJ1-2,TRBV10-3,-,CAISESQSYGYTF,TGTGCCATCAGTGAATCCCAGTCCTATGGCTACACCTTC
-,TRBJ2-7,TRBV28,few,CASSVIQGRAYEQYF,TGTGCCAGCAGCGTAATTCAGGGAAGAGCGTATGAGCAGTACTTC
TRBD2,TRBJ2-3,TRBV11-2,once,CASSLAGGPTDTQYF,TGTGCCAGCAGCCTAGCGGGAGGGCCCACAGATACGCAGTATTTT
-,TRBJ2-2,TRBV4-2,-,CASSPIIGFTGELFF,TGTGCCAGCAGCCCCATAATAGGGTTCACCGGGGAGCTGTTTTTT
-,TRBJ2-6,TRBV4-2,-,CASSHQQGRGANVLTF,TGTGCCAGCAGCCACCAACAGGGACGTGGGGCCAACGTCCTGACTTTC
TRBD1,TRBJ2-5,TRBV5-1,-,CASSLYRGQETQYF,TGCGCCAGCAGCTTATACAGGGGACAAGAGACCCAGTACTTC
-,TRBJ1-3,TRBV30,once,CAWSKGDGNTIYF,TGTGCCTGGAGCAAGGGGGACGGAAACACCATATATTTT
-,TRBJ2-3,TRBV19,-,CASSTVTTAGGARTDTQYF,TGTGCCAGTAGTACCGTAACAACCGCCGGCGGGGCCCGCACAGATACGCAGTATTTT
-,TRBJ1-1,TRBV13,-,CASSEARGNTEAFF,TGTGCCAGCAGCGAAGCTCGTGGGAACACTGAAGCTTTCTTT
-,TRBJ1-2,TRBV15,-,CATSRDGGYTF,TGTGCCACCAGCAGAGATGGCGGCTACACCTTC
-,TRBJ2-2,TRBV30,-,CASNRRGTGELFF,TGTGCCTCCAACAGGAGGGGCACCGGGGAGCTGTTTTTT
TRBD2,TRBJ2-7,TRBV7-6,-,CASSPRGGRAVSEQYF,TGTGCCAGCAGCCCCCGGGGAGGGCGGGCGGTGAGCGAGCAGTACTTC
-,TRBJ2-2,TRBV11-2,-,CASSLDNLSAGGELFF,TGTGCCAGCAGCTTAGATAACCTGAGCGCGGGCGGGGAGCTGTTTTTT
-,TRBJ1-2,TRBV7-9,-,CASSTRQDGGYTF,TGTGCCAGCAGCACCCGACAGGACGGGGGCTACACCTTC
-,TRBJ1-1,TRBV28,-,CASRGQENTEAFF,TGTGCCAGCAGGGGGCAAGAGAACACTGAAGCTTTCTTT
-,TRBJ1-2,TRBV4-1,-,CASSQDRGRLYGYTF,TGCGCCAGCAGCCAAGACAGGGGAAGGCTCTATGGCTACACCTTC
-,TRBJ2-3,TRBV7-9,-,CASRSQGLYTDTQYF,TGTGCCAGCAGATCCCAGGGGCTCTACACAGATACGCAGTATTTT
-,TRBJ2-1,TRBV7-8,few,CASTLMDLNNEQFF,TGTGCCAGCACTTTGATGGATCTTAACAATGAGCAGTTCTTC
TRBD1,TRBJ2-7,TRBV4-1,-,CASSRAGTGVYEQYF,TGCGCCAGCAGCCGGGCCGGGACAGGCGTCTACGAGCAGTACTTC
TRBD1,TRBJ2-2,TRBV7-3,-,CASSHRGPNGELFF,TGTGCCAGCAGCCATAGGGGGCCCAACGGGGAGCTGTTTTTT
-,TRBJ2-1,TRBV5-1,-,CASSLGDFYNEQFF,TGCGCCAGCAGCTTGGGGGACTTCTACAATGAGCAGTTCTTC
-,TRBJ1-2,TRBV5-1,few,CASRQQQEWGYTF,TGCGCCAGCAGACAGCAGCAGGAATGGGGCTACACCTTC
-,TRBJ2-3,TRBV28,once,CASSHQGGGFTDTQYF,TGTGCCAGCAGCCACCAGGGGGGAGGATTCACAGATACGCAGTATTTT
-,TRBJ1-2,TRBV7-3,-,CASSLAATPNGYTF,TGTGCCAGCAGCTTGGCGGCAACCCCTAATGGCTACACCTTC
TRBD1,TRBJ1-4,TRBV28,-,CASTPGGATNEKLFF,TGTGCCAGCACCCCAGGGGGTGCAACTAATGAAAAACTGTTTTTT
-,TRBJ2-1,TRBV11-2,-,CASSPRIRNEQFF,TGTGCCAGCAGCCCCCGGATCCGGAATGAGCAGTTCTTC
-,TRBJ2-3,TRBV11-1,-,CASSRGGSMGTQYF,TGTGCCAGCAGCCGTGGGGGTAGCATGGGTACGCAGTATTTT
-,TRBJ1-1,TRBV5-1,-,CASSPGHLNTEAFF,TGCGCCAGCAGCCCGGGACACCTGAACACTGAAGCTTTCTTT
-,TRBJ1-1,TRBV5-1,-,CASSPRVGGNTEAFF,TGCGCCAGCAGCCCACGAGTGGGGGGGAACACTGAAGCTTTCTTT
TRBD2,TRBJ2-1,TRBV27,-,CASSLRPGLAGVNEQFF,TGTGCCAGCAGTTTAAGGCCGGGACTAGCGGGAGTCAATGAGCAGTTCTTC
-,TRBJ2-1,TRBV6-1,-,CASSEDGGTPSYNEQFF,TGTGCCAGCAGTGAAGACGGCGGGACTCCATCGTACAATGAGCAGTTCTTC
-,TRBJ1-5,TRBV28,-,CASSLARGGQNQPQHF,TGTGCCAGCAGTTTAGCGCGGGGGGGTCAAAATCAGCCCCAGCATTTT
-,TRBJ2-1,TRBV19,-,CASSIGLALFDEQFF,TGTGCCAGTAGTATAGGGCTAGCTCTTTTCGATGAGCAGTTCTTC
-,TRBJ2-5,TRBV9,-,CASSVGGGAETQYF,TGTGCCAGCAGCGTAGGAGGGGGGGCAGAGACCCAGTACTTC
TRBD2,TRBJ2-5,TRBV7-9,-,CASSPPGGDPQETQYF,TGTGCCAGCAGCCCCCCGGGGGGGGACCCTCAAGAGACCCAGTACTTC
-,TRBJ2-7,TRBV6-5,-,CASSYARVTGYEQYF,TGTGCCAGCAGTTACGCCAGGGTTACTGGGTACGAGCAGTACTTC
TRBD2,TRBJ2-5,TRBV14,-,CASSQVAGAGETQYF,TGTGCCAGCAGCCAAGTTGCGGGAGCGGGTGAGACCCAGTACTTC